This is a list of T cell receptor beta chains from one sample in a study of T cells in Graves' hyperthyroidism and ophthalmopathy. Each CDR3 protein is one row after TCRdb ran MiXCR on the multiplex PCR reads. This sample has 300,000 to 450,000 distinct CDR3 sequences, with about a sixth found just once. Sequencing was carried out using blood. These receptors originate from a woman in her twenties or thirties with Graves' hyperthyroidism that later progressed to Graves' ophthalmopathy. The CDR3 runs from the conserved cysteine through the conserved F or W. Fields, in order: J gene, CDR3 length, V gene, CDR3 protein.

TRBJ2-2 18 TRBV11-2 CASSFPTGTDRDTGELFF
TRBJ1-4 17 TRBV3-1 CASSQWTGGAANEKLFF
TRBJ2-7 16 TRBV6-5 CASSYSWLAGSYEQYF
TRBJ2-3 12 TRBV2 CAIDREGDTQYF
TRBJ2-7 15 TRBV11-2 CASRAITGNPYEQYF
TRBJ1-2 14 TRBV30 CAWTDRRFNYGYTF
TRBJ1-5 14 TRBV20-1 CSASRDRFYQPQHF
TRBJ2-1 10 TRBV2 CASIWHEQFF
TRBJ2-7 13 TRBV5-1 CASSLLGLAEQYF
TRBJ2-1 16 TRBV2 CASSAPGGENDNEQFF
TRBJ2-1 18 TRBV20-1 CSASISSGEKTSYNEQFF
TRBJ1-1 15 TRBV10-1 CASSESMGPNTEAFF
TRBJ1-4 12 TRBV4-1 CASSLHNEKLFF
TRBJ2-7 15 TRBV11-2 CASSLGQGSNYEQYF
TRBJ1-1 15 TRBV30 CAWSLAGRTNTEAFF
TRBJ1-1 17 TRBV5-1 CASSARDRWPWNTEAFF
TRBJ2-3 13 TRBV27 CATSFGSTDTQYF
TRBJ2-5 14 TRBV6-1 CASSEAWLGETQYF
TRBJ2-1 16 TRBV12-5 CASGSSGRGSYNEQFF
TRBJ2-7 15 TRBV3-1 CASSQVRGPSYEQYF
TRBJ2-1 15 TRBV12-5 CASGTGQGAPNEQFF
TRBJ2-7 16 TRBV7-9 CASSSTIGGTSYEQYF
TRBJ1-6 16 TRBV20-1 CSAKTGTGGFNSPLHF
TRBJ2-1 14 TRBV5-1 CASSFSGSYNEQFF
TRBJ1-1 15 TRBV18 CASSPGQGREAEAFF
TRBJ2-7 14 TRBV2 CASSAGLGTYEQYF
TRBJ1-5 15 TRBV12-3/TRBV12-4 CASSLGGPGNEPQHF
TRBJ2-7 11 TRBV18 CASSGPGQQYF
TRBJ1-2 13 TRBV5-1 CASSLRGTYGYTF
TRBJ1-4 13 TRBV29-1 CSVARTGGEKLFF
TRBJ2-1 14 TRBV27 CASSHHQTGYEQFF
TRBJ2-2 21 TRBV11-2 CASSAPRERGGYLSSTGELFF
TRBJ2-3 18 TRBV6-2/TRBV6-3 CASSYLGGGTSSTDTQYF
TRBJ1-6 16 TRBV6-1 CASSGQGDSYNSPLHF
TRBJ2-5 13 TRBV27 CASSWGLEETQYF
TRBJ2-1 12 TRBV12-3/TRBV12-4 CASSLNFDEQFF
TRBJ1-1 14 TRBV7-9 CASSSTARSAEAFF
TRBJ1-1 16 TRBV25-1 CANSGYFGPRSTEALF
TRBJ2-1 16 TRBV9 CASSGLAGSVYNEQFF
TRBJ2-3 15 TRBV28 CASSSLREGTDTQYF
TRBJ2-1 16 TRBV10-2 CASSYRGDLVFDEQFF
TRBJ1-2 14 TRBV12-3/TRBV12-4 CASSWGRDRDGYTF
TRBJ2-1 13 TRBV10-3 CATKRDPYNEQFF
TRBJ2-1 15 TRBV5-5 CASSPTGTVYNEQFF
TRBJ2-2 19 TRBV11-3 CASSLDGGPERGKAGELFF
TRBJ2-3 15 TRBV11-3 CASSSQGAGTDTQYF
TRBJ2-7 15 TRBV3-1 CASSCRQGRASEQYF
TRBJ2-3 17 TRBV12-3/TRBV12-4 CASSFAGKDPNTDTQYF
TRBJ2-7 18 TRBV6-1 CASSEATTWTSGIYEQYF
TRBJ2-5 13 TRBV2 CAGLAGGGETQYF
TRBJ2-1 15 TRBV19 CASSIVGVGRPGQFF
TRBJ2-5 14 TRBV2 CASSEDRDVETQYF
TRBJ2-3 17 TRBV18 CASSSELATGLTDTQYF
TRBJ2-5 15 TRBV28 CASSLAGGIQETQYF
TRBJ2-7 14 TRBV5-1 CASSLESGPYEQYF
TRBJ1-2 14 TRBV5-1 CASSSRTANYGYTF
TRBJ1-1 14 TRBV5-1 CASSDGGLNTEAFF